The rows below give T cell receptor beta chains drawn from one sample of a study of control samples from healthy donors and cancer patients. Generated by immunoSEQ multiplex PCR, the TCRdb table keeps only in-frame clones and is missing some. Here the sample spans about 65,000 clones, approximately 90% being singletons. The specimen was PBMCs. All receptors derive from a woman between 45 and 65 years old with colorectal cancer. CDR3s include the opening cysteine and the closing phenylalanine or tryptophan.

>TRBJ2-3|TRBV5-1
CASSVQGDGNTDTQYF
>TRBJ1-2|TRBV19
CASRSAATSSHYGYTF
>TRBJ1-1|TRBV5-1
CASSLDRGGTEAFF
>TRBJ1-5|TRBV6-2/TRBV6-3
CASSYSGPEENQPQHF
>TRBJ2-6|TRBV30
CACRTGVGANVLTF
>TRBJ1-1|TRBV10-3
CAISELQLLSTEAFF
>TRBJ2-5|TRBV19
CASSTHRWGTGETQYF
>TRBJ2-3|TRBV10-3
CAISESRPFPGTDTQYF
>TRBJ2-3|TRBV10-1
CASSGRAADTQYF
>TRBJ2-3|TRBV30
CAWSGTPTPTDTQYF
>TRBJ1-6|TRBV7-2
CASSLRQNSPLHF
>TRBJ2-5|TRBV5-6
CASAPRGMGTQYF
>TRBJ2-5|TRBV24-1
CATSDDRDRGFGETQYF
>TRBJ1-6|TRBV28
CASRIREDSPLHF
>TRBJ2-1|TRBV15
CATSRTGTSRTKWSEQFF